The 31 T cell receptor beta chains given below trace back to one sample, sequenced in a study of shared clonotypes between healthy human individuals. Naive CD8 isolation took CD45RO-negative cells positively selected for CCR7 and excluded terminally differentiated effector memory CD45RA+ cells. Clones were read by immunoSEQ multiplex PCR, and TCRdb kept only the in-frame ones, dropping some. The sample carries 800,000 to 950,000 clones, just over 95% recorded once. The sequenced sample consisted of naive CD8+ T cells sorted from blood. The source of these receptors is a man aged 25-40 years in good health.

J is TRBJ1-5 and V is TRBV27; unclear D gene. Between the trimmed V and J ends, which lost 5 bases and 2 bases, there was a span of 13 bases. Germline V lookup: CDR1 MNHEY, CDR2 SMNVEV (reference sequence). The CDR3 has 15 residues. CDR3 in amino acids: CASSPTPDGNQPQHF. The CDR3 DNA reads TGTGCCAGCAGTCCGACCCCAGATGGCAATCAGCCCCAGCATTTT.

J is TRBJ2-5 and V is TRBV2, with 10 nucleotides matching TRBD2. The junction had 12 bases not matched to a gene; V was cut back by 8 bases and J by 0 bases. The CDR3 contains 17 residues. Germline CDR1 reads SNHLY; CDR2 reads FYNNEI. The CDR3 bases are TGTGCCAGCCAAGGGAGAGGGACTAGCGTCAACCAAGAGACCCAGTACTTC. Translated, it gives CASQGRGTSVNQETQYF.

As to this clone: Distinct nucleotide sequences in the sample also encode this CDR3. This chain uses TRBV7-9 with TRBJ2-7; 12 nucleotides agree with TRBD2. In germline, CDR1 is SEHNR, CDR2 FQNEAQ (reference sequence). CDR3 length: 15 amino acids. V shed 1 base and J 2 bases; nucleotides not matched to a gene: 0. CDR3 nucleotides: TGTGCCAGCAGCTTAGGGACTAGCGGGACCTACGAGCAGTACTTC. This encodes CASSLGTSGTYEQYF.

The chain combines TRBV19 with TRBJ2-7, with D unresolved. There are 13 residues in the CDR3. With 5 bases removed from V and 0 bases from J, the gap between germline ends came to 8 bases. Germline assignment: CDR1 LNHDA and CDR2 SQIVND (reference sequence). The CDR3 loop is CASSSSNSYEQYF. The CDR3 DNA follows: TGTGCCAGTAGTTCTTCGAACTCCTACGAGCAGTACTTC.

The chain uses TRBV29-1 and TRBJ2-7; 10 nucleotides align to TRBD2. The germline CDR1 and CDR2 sequences are SQVTM and ANQGSEA. V lost 7 bases and J lost 2; bases outside the gene matches: 5. This CDR3 region has 13 residues. The CDR3: CSDRTSGPYEQYF. Written as DNA, the CDR3 is TGCAGCGACAGGACTAGCGGACCCTACGAGCAGTACTTC.

This chain connects TRBV11-3 to TRBJ2-5; D remains ambiguous. Per germline, CDR1 SGHNT and CDR2 YENEEA. This CDR3 has 12 amino acids. V was pared by 4 bases and J by 5 bases, with 8 bases between. The CDR3 region has the DNA TGTGCCAGCAGCTCGCCTGGGGAGACCCAGTACTTC. Translating it yields CASSSPGETQYF.

V is TRBV9 and J is TRBJ2-3; 9 positions match TRBD2. The CDR3 totals 15 residues. The germline CDR1 and CDR2 sequences are SGDLS and YYNGEE. V dropped 4 bases and J dropped 0; count of bases not matched to a gene: 3. The CDR3 loop is CASSYGTSSTDTQYF. The CDR3 DNA reads TGTGCCAGCAGCTACGGGACTAGCAGCACAGATACGCAGTATTTT.

The count of this clone is one. The chain has TRBV18 and TRBJ2-1, with 7 bases identical to TRBD2. The trim removed 8 bases at V and 3 bases at J, leaving 10 bases unmatched. The germline V gene encodes CDR1 KGHSH and CDR2 LQKENI. The CDR3 consists of 15 residues. The CDR3 here is CASTLADHSYNEQFF. DNA for the CDR3: TGTGCCAGCACCCTAGCGGATCATAGCTACAATGAGCAGTTCTTC.

The gene calls are TRBV27 and TRBJ2-7; no firm D call. With 7 bases removed from V and 4 bases from J, the gap between germline ends came to 11 bases. The CDR3 has 12 residues. CDR1 and CDR2 from the germline V gene are MNHEY and SMNVEV (reference sequence). The DNA of the CDR3 is TGTGCCAGCACCCAAGACGGGTACGAGCAGTACTTC. Amino acid sequence: CASTQDGYEQYF.

The chain joins TRBV28 to TRBJ2-7; a possible D gene is TRBD2 (6 bases). This CDR3 is 15 amino acids long. Germline V CDR1 and CDR2: MDHEN, SYDVKM. Trimming left V 3 bases short and J 7 bases short, with 19 bases between. CDR3 in amino acids: CASSFISRDPGEQYF. In nucleotides, the CDR3 is TGTGCCAGCAGTTTTATCTCGCGGGACCCAGGGGAGCAGTACTTC.

The chain employs TRBV7-5 and TRBJ2-5. TRBV7-5 corresponds to a pseudogene. The CDR3 loop spans 17 amino acids. CDR3 sequence reads: CARSRIRGQDKGETQYF. DNA for the CDR3: TGTGCCAGAAGCCGAATCCGGGGCCAGGACAAAGGGGAGACCCAGTACTTC.

The chain is built from TRBV23-1 and TRBJ2-3, with TRBD1 matching 8 bases. TRBV23-1 is sorted into the ORF group, with uncertain function. CDR3 length: 17 amino acids. V shed 0 bases and J 2 bases; nucleotides not matched to a gene: 7. This CDR3 reads CASSQSHQGAITDTQYF. In DNA form, the CDR3 reads TGCGCCAGCAGTCAATCTCACCAGGGGGCGATCACAGATACGCAGTATTTT.

This clone came up once. The chain uses TRBV9 and TRBJ2-7; the match to TRBD2 covers 7 bases. V was clipped by 2 bases and J by 1 base; unmatched bases: 6. CDR3 length equals 15 residues. Per the germline V gene, CDR1 is SGDLS and CDR2 is YYNGEE. The CDR3 region has the DNA TGTGCCAGCAGCGTCACCGCGGGAGCGTCCTACGAGCAGTACTTC. Translated, it gives CASSVTAGASYEQYF.

In its sample, this clone was seen once. The V call is TRBV6-5, the J call TRBJ2-7, with 10 bases matching TRBD2. V shed 4 bases and J 1 base; nucleotides not matched to a gene: 1. The germline CDR1 and CDR2 sequences are MNHEY and SVGAGI. This CDR3 contains 14 residues. The CDR3 is CASSLAGGSYEQYF. CDR3 coding DNA: TGTGCCAGCAGTTTAGCGGGAGGTTCCTACGAGCAGTACTTC.

The chain links TRBV15 to TRBJ1-1, with D possibly being TRBD1 (5 bases). The germline CDR1 and CDR2 sequences are LNHNV and YYDKDF (reference sequence). This CDR3 is built from 14 residues. Between the trimmed V and J ends, which lost 3 bases and 1 base, there was a span of 9 bases. The CDR3, as DNA: TGTGCCACCAGCAGCCCGGGACGGAACACTGAAGCTTTCTTT. Protein product: CATSSPGRNTEAFF.

V gene TRBV6-1 combines with J gene TRBJ1-5, with D perhaps TRBD1 (5 bases). The V end lost 1 base, the J end lost 5 bases, and 12 bases lay between the germline ends. The CDR3 has 15 amino acids. Germline V gene data show CDR1 as MNHNS and CDR2 as SASEGT. CDR3 region: CASSEGGSFDQPQHF. As DNA, the CDR3 is TGTGCCAGCAGTGAAGGGGGGTCCTTCGATCAGCCCCAGCATTTT.

The chain carries TRBV7-9 and TRBJ2-1; D unclear. Trimming cost V 4 bases and J 8 bases, with 12 bases left between them. CDR3 length: 13 amino acids. Per germline, CDR1 SEHNR and CDR2 FQNEAQ (reference sequence). CDR3 residues: CASSSSAIDEQFF. The CDR3 DNA reads as TGTGCCAGCAGCTCCTCGGCTATCGATGAGCAGTTCTTC.

This chain links TRBV4-1 with TRBJ2-7, with a tentative D call TRBD1 (5 bases). The CDR3 is 17 amino acids. Germline V gene sequence: CDR1 MGHRA, CDR2 YSYEKL. V lost 0 bases to trimming and J lost 0 bases, with 15 bases between them. CDR3 bases: TGCGCCAGCAGCCAAGAAAGGGGCTCTAGGAGCTCCTACGAGCAGTACTTC. Its protein product is CASSQERGSRSSYEQYF.

The chain has TRBV5-8 and TRBJ2-7; D remains ambiguous. CDR1 is SGHTS, CDR2 YDEGEE, per germline. Trimming stripped 4 bases from V and 6 bases from J, with 17 bases between. This CDR3 is built from 14 residues. The CDR3 sequence: CASSPEPGLGEQYF. CDR3 DNA: TGTGCCAGCAGCCCCGAACCCGGGCTCGGCGAGCAGTACTTC.

In this sample, this clone turned up once. This chain joins TRBV2 and TRBJ2-3, with 7 nucleotides matching TRBD2. The V gene's germline CDR1 is SNHLY and CDR2 FYNNEI. The CDR3 has 14 residues. The trim removed 4 bases at V and 4 bases at J, leaving 5 bases unmatched. The DNA for the CDR3 is TGTGCCAGCAGTGCCACTAGCGTCCCAGATACGCAGTATTTT. Translation: CASSATSVPDTQYF.

With regard to this clone: The sample carries other DNA sequences with the same CDR3. The V and J genes are TRBV9 and TRBJ2-3; D not certain. CDR1 and CDR2 (germline): SGDLS, YYNGEE. The CDR3 totals 13 residues. Trimming removed 1 base at V and 1 base at J, with 4 bases between. CDR3 in amino acids: CASSVSGTDTQYF. In DNA form, the CDR3 reads TGTGCCAGCAGCGTATCGGGCACAGATACGCAGTATTTT.

The rearrangement uses TRBV13 and TRBJ1-5; TRBD1 matches at 9 bases. With V trimmed by 4 bases and J by 4 bases, 2 bases remained unmatched. The CDR3 length is 14 residues. Per germline, CDR1 PRHDT and CDR2 FYEKMQ (reference sequence). This CDR3 reads CASSWGQGNQPQHF. The CDR3 DNA follows: TGTGCCAGCAGCTGGGGACAGGGAAATCAGCCCCAGCATTTT. The full variable domain, completed using reference TRBV13 and TRBJ1-5, is AAGVIQSPRHLIKEKRETATLKCYPIPRHDTVYWYQQGPGQDPQFLISFYEKMQSDKGSIPDRFSAQQFSDYHSELNMSSLELGDSALYFCASSWGQGNQPQHFGDGTRLSIL.

The V gene is TRBV9, the J gene TRBJ1-5; 8 bases fit TRBD1. The CDR3 extends over 15 amino acids. The germline gives CDR1 SGDLS, CDR2 YYNGEE. Trimming cost V 4 bases and J 2 bases; bases outside gene matches: 5. The CDR3 DNA is TGTGCCAGCAGCCCGCTGACAGGGGGCAATCAGCCCCAGCATTTT. Protein sequence: CASSPLTGGNQPQHF. Together with reference TRBV9 and TRBJ1-5, the CDR3 gives the full variable domain: DSGVTQTPKHLITATGQRVTLRCSPRSGDLSVYWYQQSLDQGLQFLIQYYNGEERAKGNILERFSAQQFPDLHSELNLSSLELGDSALYFCASSPLTGGNQPQHFGDGTRLSIL.

In the case of this clone: This same CDR3 is encoded by further DNA sequences in the sample. The V gene is TRBV5-1, the J gene TRBJ2-7, with 8 bases identical to TRBD1. Germline loops: CDR1 SGHRS, CDR2 YFSETQ. J was trimmed by 1 base and V by 4 bases; bases with no gene match: 4. CDR3 length: 14 residues. The CDR3 here is CASSPGTGSYEQYF. The CDR3 DNA follows: TGCGCCAGCAGCCCGGGGACAGGATCCTACGAGCAGTACTTC.

This clone was observed once. The chain combines TRBV30 with TRBJ2-3; 9 nucleotides line up with TRBD2. Trimming took 5 bases from V and 0 from J; bases not matched to a gene: 6. The CDR3 runs 15 residues. Germline-derived CDR1 and CDR2 are GTSNPN and SVGIG (reference sequence). Here the CDR3 DNA reads TGTGCCTGGTCGGCCGGGACTAGCAGCACAGATACGCAGTATTTT. It translates to CAWSAGTSSTDTQYF.

The genes are TRBV27 and TRBJ2-2; D is ambiguous. V was clipped by 3 bases and J by 8 bases, with 10 bases between them. CDR3 size: 13 residues. Per germline, CDR1 MNHEY and CDR2 SMNVEV (reference sequence). The CDR3 DNA is TGTGCCAGCAGTTTGGCTAGTCCTGGGGAGCTGTTTTTT. Protein: CASSLASPGELFF.

This chain connects TRBV4-1 to TRBJ1-1, with TRBD1 matching 8 bases. Germline trimming cut 1 base from V and 2 bases from J; bases unmatched to any gene: 6. The germline V gene encodes CDR1 MGHRA and CDR2 YSYEKL. CDR3 length: 16 residues. The CDR3 here is CASSQGTGRLNTEAFF. Written as DNA, the CDR3 is TGCGCCAGCAGCCAAGGGACAGGGAGACTAAACACTGAAGCTTTCTTT.

The J gene is TRBJ2-7, the V gene TRBV7-8; perhaps TRBD2 as D (7 bases). Trimming left V 10 bases short and J 3 bases short, with 22 bases between. From germline, CDR1 is SGHVS and CDR2 FQNEAQ. The CDR3 is 15 residues long. CDR3 region: CATRRVRGGDYEQYF. CDR3 bases: TGTGCCACTAGGCGGGTCAGGGGAGGGGACTACGAGCAGTACTTC. Variable domain in full (rest from reference TRBV7-8 and TRBJ2-7): GAGVSQSPRYKVAKRGQDVALRCDPISGHVSLFWYQQALGQGPEFLTYFQNEAQLDKSGLPSDRFFAERPEGSVSTLKIQRTQQEDSAVYLCATRRVRGGDYEQYFGPGTRLTVT.

The CDR3 sequence is CASSYSRTPPTDTQYF. CDR3 sequence (DNA): TGTGCCAGCAGTTACTCGAGGACCCCCCCCACAGATACGCAGTATTTT. The chain recombines TRBV6-6 with TRBJ2-3, with D unclear. CDR3 length equals 16 residues. The ends were cut back, 0 bases at V and 2 bases at J, with 12 bases in the middle. CDR1 and CDR2 from the germline V gene are MNHNY and SVGAGI (reference sequence).

The chain combines TRBV27 with TRBJ2-3; TRBD2 aligns across 9 bases. This CDR3 has 16 residues. CDR1 and CDR2 from the germline V gene are MNHEY and SMNVEV (reference sequence). Unmatched junction bases numbered 4, after V lost 1 base and J lost 2 bases. The CDR3 DNA reads TGTGCCAGCAGTTTATGGGGCGGGAGGGCCACAGATACGCAGTATTTT. Translation gives CASSLWGGRATDTQYF.

Turning to this clone: The sample has other DNA sequences that encode this CDR3 too. CDR3 region: CASSIGLAYEQYF. The CDR3 DNA sequence: TGTGCCAGTAGTATTGGTCTAGCCTACGAGCAGTACTTC. V is TRBV19 and J is TRBJ2-7; D remains unclear. Germline V gene data show CDR1 as LNHDA and CDR2 as SQIVND (reference sequence). Deletions cut 3 bases from V and 2 bases from J, with 8 bases between. The CDR3 consists of 13 residues.